The 9 T cell receptor beta chains reported below all come from one sample, sequenced in a study of identical twins. TCRdb redid the calling of the 5' RACE reads with MiXCR, one entry per CDR3 protein. The table records about 450,000 distinct CDR3 sequences, approximately 17% of them present only once. The sequenced sample was naive T cells sorted from blood. These receptors were taken from a man between 50 and 59 years old in good health.

This rearrangement joins TRBV6-1 to TRBJ1-5; D remains ambiguous. Trimming took off 5 bases at V and 4 bases at J, with 15 bases between the two ends. CDR1 is MNHNS and CDR2 is SASEGT in the germline V gene. There are 15 residues in the CDR3. The CDR3 protein is CASSPLDRRNQPQHF. The CDR3 DNA is TGTGCCAGCAGTCCACTGGATAGGAGAAATCAGCCCCAGCATTTT.

The chain is built from TRBV7-2 and TRBJ2-7, with D possibly matching TRBD2 (6 bases). The ends were cut back, 5 bases at V and 5 bases at J, with 7 bases in the middle. Germline V gene data show CDR1 as SGHTA and CDR2 as FQGNSA. The CDR3 has 11 amino acids. The CDR3 spells CASSAGNEQYF. The CDR3 DNA is TGTGCCAGCAGCGCGGGGAACGAGCAGTACTTC.

This clonotype showed up just a few times. The chain carries TRBV6-5 and TRBJ2-4; D may be TRBD1 or TRBD2 (5 bases each). There are 14 residues in the CDR3. Germline assignment: CDR1 MNHEY and CDR2 SVGAGI. V was shortened by 2 bases and J by 5 bases, with 10 bases between the two germline ends. The CDR3 loop is CASSYEGPENIQYF. The CDR3 nucleotides are TGTGCCAGCAGTTACGAGGGGCCGGAAAACATTCAGTACTTC.

This clonotype has ten or more counts. The chain is built from TRBV6-2 or TRBV6-3 and TRBJ2-1; D call uncertain. The CDR3 is made up of 13 amino acids. Germline V gene sequence: CDR1 MNHEY, CDR2 SVGEGT. Trimming pared 6 bases from V and 2 bases from J, leaving 8 bases between. The chain's CDR3 is CASRGRTYNEQFF. The CDR3 DNA is TGTGCCAGCAGAGGGCGAACCTACAATGAGCAGTTCTTC.

The table lists this clonotype with a few counts. CDR3 nucleotides: TGCAGTGCTACTTTAGGGGATGGCAGAAACACCATATATTTT. Translating gives CSATLGDGRNTIYF. J is TRBJ1-3 and V is TRBV20-1; TRBD1 might be the D (5 bases). Germline V gene lookup returns CDR1 DFQATT and CDR2 SNEGSKA (reference sequence). This CDR3 region has 14 residues. Trimming left V 4 bases short and J 5 bases short, with 15 bases between.

This chain links TRBV27 with TRBJ1-2; TRBD1 matches 7 bases. Germline assignment: CDR1 MNHEY and CDR2 SMNVEV (reference sequence). The CDR3 runs to 13 residues. V shed 5 bases and J 7 bases; nucleotides not matched to a gene: 7. The CDR3: CASSPDRASGYTF. The CDR3 DNA sequence: TGTGCCAGCAGTCCAGACAGGGCGTCTGGCTACACCTTC.

V usage is TRBV25-1 and J usage is TRBJ1-3; TRBD1 might be the D (6 bases). From germline, CDR1 is MGHDK and CDR2 SYGVNS. This CDR3 is built from 14 residues. V shed 7 bases and J shed 4 bases, with 14 bases lying between them. The CDR3 coding sequence is TGTGCCAGCAACCCGGGACATGACGGAAACACCATATATTTT. This encodes CASNPGHDGNTIYF.

V gene TRBV7-2 combines with J gene TRBJ2-7; TRBD1 agrees at 11 bases. After removal of 5 bases from V and 5 bases from J, the junction contained 8 bases not matched to a gene. The CDR3 sequence is 15 residues long. Germline V lookup: CDR1 SGHTA, CDR2 FQGNSA. In DNA form, the CDR3 reads TGTGCCAGCAGCCTCTACCGGGACAGGGGGAACGAGCAGTACTTC. It translates to CASSLYRDRGNEQYF.

In its sample, this clonotype was seen a few times. The chain has TRBV7-2 and TRBJ2-5; D might be TRBD2 (5 bases). CDR3 length: 13 amino acids. V lost 4 bases and J 5 bases, leaving 11 bases between the germline ends. The V gene's germline CDR1 is SGHTA and CDR2 FQGNSA. The CDR3 nucleotides read TGTGCCAGCAGCTCACGAGGGTCGGAGACCCAGTACTTC. The encoded protein is CASSSRGSETQYF.